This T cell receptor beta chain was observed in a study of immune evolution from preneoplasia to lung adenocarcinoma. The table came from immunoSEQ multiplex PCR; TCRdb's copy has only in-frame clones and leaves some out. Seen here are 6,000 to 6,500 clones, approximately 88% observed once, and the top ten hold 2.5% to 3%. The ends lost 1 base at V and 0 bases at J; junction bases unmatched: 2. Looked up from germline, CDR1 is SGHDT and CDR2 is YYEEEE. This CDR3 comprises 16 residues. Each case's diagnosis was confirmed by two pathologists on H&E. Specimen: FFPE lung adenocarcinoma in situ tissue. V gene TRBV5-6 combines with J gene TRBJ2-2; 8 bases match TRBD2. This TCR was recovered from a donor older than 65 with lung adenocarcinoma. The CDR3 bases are TGTGCCAGCAGCTTGATCGGGGGGGCGAACACCGGGGAGCTGTTTTTT. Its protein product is CASSLIGGANTGELFF.